These 6 T cell receptor beta chains came from one sample sequenced in a study of blood T cell repertoires in COVID-19 (dated by TCRdb to the early 2020s). Library creation used the immunoSEQ multiplex PCR assay. TCRdb stores this immuneACCESS table with in-frame sequences only. Part of the clones is absent; in the studies checked, under half of the shortfall reflects unresolved V genes, and no reason is known for the rest. The sample table contains 60,000 or so clones; only one count was recorded for approximately 90% of them. Together, the top ten hold 1.6% of the sample. The sequenced material came from peripheral blood. The receptors derive from a human donor in a cohort sampled during active COVID-19.

The rearrangement uses TRBV13 and TRBJ2-1; unclear D gene. The length of the CDR3 is 12 residues. The V end lost 6 bases, the J end lost 7 bases, and 10 bases lay between the germline ends. From germline, CDR1 is PRHDT and CDR2 FYEKMQ (reference sequence). The CDR3 loop reads CASSYARNEQFF. DNA for the CDR3: TGTGCCAGCAGTTACGCCAGAAATGAGCAGTTCTTC.

The chain is built from TRBV27 and TRBJ2-7, with TRBD1 identical over 7 bases. Germline V gene sequence: CDR1 MNHEY, CDR2 SMNVEV (reference sequence). V lost 6 bases, J lost 4 bases, and 12 bases stayed unmatched. The CDR3 loop spans 15 amino acids. The CDR3 here is CASSHKGAAPYEQYF. In nucleotides, the CDR3 is TGTGCCAGCAGCCACAAGGGGGCAGCTCCGTACGAGCAGTACTTC.

V usage is TRBV5-5 and J usage is TRBJ1-5; 8 bases agree with TRBD1. The germline V gene encodes CDR1 SGHKS and CDR2 YYEKEE (reference sequence). This CDR3 spans 15 amino acids. The V gene end was trimmed by 4 bases and the J gene end by 5 bases; junction bases not matched to a gene: 8. CDR3 nucleotides: TGTGCCAGCAGCCGCTACTTACAGGGGGATCAGCCCCAGCATTTT. As protein: CASSRYLQGDQPQHF.

This chain connects TRBV18 to TRBJ2-7; a possible D gene is TRBD2 (6 bases). CDR3 size: 13 residues. Trimming removed 2 bases from V and 6 bases from J, with 11 bases in between. Germline V gene lookup returns CDR1 KGHSH and CDR2 LQKENI. CDR3 in DNA: TGTGCCAGCTCACCAGGGACTCCACGCGAGCAGTACTTC. Its translation: CASSPGTPREQYF.

J is TRBJ1-3 and V is TRBV19; weak D call: TRBD1 (5 bases). V was clipped by 5 bases and J by 4 bases, with 12 bases between them. Germline CDR1 and CDR2: LNHDA and SQIVND (reference sequence). The CDR3 is made up of 14 amino acids. The CDR3 region is CASSPGMRGNTIYF. Here the CDR3 DNA reads TGTGCCAGTAGTCCAGGGATGAGGGGAAACACCATATATTTT.

This chain links TRBV6-5 with TRBJ2-7; the D gene is possibly TRBD1 (7 bases). There are 13 residues in the CDR3. With 8 bases removed from V and 5 bases from J, the gap between germline ends came to 16 bases. Germline V gives CDR1 MNHEY, CDR2 SVGAGI. CDR3 sequence reads: CASWSGGSDEQYF. The CDR3 coding sequence is TGTGCCAGCTGGTCAGGGGGGTCCGACGAGCAGTACTTC.